The 8 T cell receptor beta chains presented below share a single source sample, sequenced in a study of chemoradiotherapy in HPV16-positive cancers. Profiling relied on immunoSEQ multiplex PCR, and the TCRdb table lists in-frame clones only, not all of them. The sample carries tens of thousands of clones, roughly 92% recorded once. Sequences were derived from blood, sampled from a patient who underwent chemoradiotherapy. These receptor sequences come from a human donor with HPV-associated anogenital cancer.

This clone is medium-sized (0.01 to 0.1%) within its sample. This chain uses TRBV9 with TRBJ2-1; TRBD2 is a possible D gene (5 bases). Germline V lookup: CDR1 SGDLS, CDR2 YYNGEE. V shed 2 bases and J shed 0 bases, with 9 bases lying between them. The CDR3 sequence is 15 residues long. CDR3 nucleotides: TGTGCCAGCAGCGTCATGGGGAGCTCCTACAATGAGCAGTTCTTC. It yields the protein CASSVMGSSYNEQFF.

The chain joins TRBV27 to TRBJ2-5; 7 bases fit TRBD1. Germline V gives CDR1 MNHEY, CDR2 SMNVEV (reference sequence). The CDR3 loop spans 18 amino acids. V dropped 5 bases and J dropped 1; count of bases not matched to a gene: 16. The CDR3 protein is CASSPARGTDRIQETQYF. As DNA, the CDR3 is TGTGCCAGCAGTCCCGCCCGAGGGACAGACCGAATCCAAGAGACCCAGTACTTC.

The rearrangement joins TRBV2 to TRBJ1-2, with 12 bases fitting TRBD1. This CDR3 is built from 17 residues. The V segment lost 8 bases and the J segment 4 bases; nucleotides outside the gene matches: 14. Germline CDR1 is SNHLY and CDR2 is FYNNEI. Here the CDR3 reads CASVRNGGTGGVYGYTF. Here the CDR3 DNA reads TGTGCCAGCGTGAGAAACGGAGGGACAGGGGGCGTCTATGGCTACACCTTC.

The chain has TRBV7-9 and TRBJ1-6, with TRBD1 matching over 8 bases. With 3 bases clipped from V and 5 bases from J, the junction kept 3 bases outside the gene matches. CDR1 is SEHNR, CDR2 FQNEAQ, per germline (reference sequence). The CDR3 spans 15 residues. CDR3 amino acids: CASSLAGGHNSPLHF. Written as DNA, the CDR3 is TGTGCCAGCAGCTTGGCAGGGGGCCATAATTCACCCCTCCACTTT.

The chain links TRBV7-6 to TRBJ1-5; D is undetermined. CDR1 and CDR2 from the germline V gene are SGHVS and FNYEAQ. Between the trimmed V and J ends, which lost 1 base and 0 bases, there was a span of 10 bases. CDR3 length: 16 residues. The CDR3, as DNA: TGTGCCAGCAGCTTAGGGGCACAGTCTAGCAATCAGCCCCAGCATTTT. Protein sequence: CASSLGAQSSNQPQHF.

The chain couples TRBV30 to TRBJ2-7; 7 bases fit TRBD1. This CDR3 has 16 amino acids. The junction had 16 bases not matched to a gene; V was cut back by 1 base and J by 7 bases. Germline CDR1 reads GTSNPN; CDR2 reads SVGIG (reference sequence). CDR3 residues: CAWSGGRGRVEREQYF. CDR3 coding DNA: TGTGCCTGGAGTGGCGGAAGGGGGCGCGTCGAAAGGGAGCAGTACTTC.

The chain joins TRBV4-2 to TRBJ2-2; TRBD1 aligns across 7 bases. The junction had 8 bases not matched to a gene; V was cut back by 6 bases and J by 7 bases. From germline, CDR1 is LGHNA and CDR2 YNFKEQ. The CDR3 has 14 residues. CDR3 in DNA: TGTGCCAGCAGACGAGACAGGGTGAACGGGGAGCTGTTTTTT. It yields the protein CASRRDRVNGELFF.

The CDR3 DNA is TGTGCCAGCAGCTTGCGTCAAAGCTTAAATGAAAAACTGTTTTTT. Its translation: CASSLRQSLNEKLFF. The rearrangement joins TRBV5-8 to TRBJ1-4; D is unresolved. This CDR3 has 15 residues. V was trimmed by 1 base and J by 5 bases, leaving 12 bases between them. Germline V gives CDR1 SGHTS, CDR2 YDEGEE.